This T cell receptor (beta chain) derives from a study of T cell clonotyping in hematopoietic cell transplantation. Germline-derived CDR1 and CDR2 are SGHTA and FQGNSA. V gave up 3 bases and J gave up 0 bases; unmatched junction bases: 1. This CDR3 is 14 amino acids long. Generated by immunoSEQ multiplex PCR, the TCRdb table keeps only in-frame clones and is missing some. This table holds approximately 20,000 clones, 65% to 80% found once. The clonotype comes from a man in his 60s in good health. Some clones in this sample may be carry-over from other donors' samples. The sample was peripheral blood mononuclear cells. This chain links TRBV7-2 with TRBJ1-1; 7 bases map to TRBD1. The CDR3 DNA follows: TGTGCCAGCAGCTTTGGACAGGTGAACACTGAAGCTTTCTTT. This gives the protein CASSFGQVNTEAFF.